This TCR beta chain stems from a study of T cell clonotyping in hematopoietic cell transplantation. Whole-study findings and limits: CD4 and CD8 repertoire contributions could not be separated without sorting. After transplant, recipient diversity fell while pathologically expanded clonotypes grew through day 180. Graft donor and pretransplant recipient Inverse Simpson Index values predicted broader posttransplant TCR diversity.

Recipient blood drawn about 28 days pretransplant and days 30, 100, 180 after. TCRdb keeps only in-frame clones here, not all; method: immunoSEQ multiplex PCR. The sample yields some 13,000 clones, 94% seen once. The sample holds one count of this clone. What it binds is not known. V was clipped by 11 bases and J by 4 bases; unmatched bases: 8. This CDR3 comprises 12 residues. CDR1 is MNHEY and CDR2 is SVGAGI in the germline V gene. The rearrangement joins TRBV6-5 to TRBJ2-7; TRBD2 matches 7 bases. Material: PBMCs, obtained 30 days after allogeneic stem cell transplant. The sequence came from a male patient aged 60 to 75 who had an allogeneic stem cell transplant from an unrelated donor, so the T cells may come from the graft donor. Some clones in this sample may be carry-over from other donors' samples. The CDR3 region is CASGGGDYEQYF. For the CDR3, the DNA is TGTGCCTCTGGGGGAGGGGATTACGAGCAGTACTTC.